This T cell receptor (beta chain) was retrieved from a study of blood T cells in healthy people across ages (dated by TCRdb to between 2014 and 2016). About the study as a whole: Template switching captured roughly one uniquely barcoded TCR beta cDNA molecule per two T cells in model experiments. Age-related changes in TCR beta repertoire diversity were measured in the study by deep sequencing normalized with unique cDNA molecular identifiers. The donors were divided into four age groups: young (average roughly 17 years), middle-aged (approximately 39), aged (approximately 59) and long-lived (about 84). To avoid experimental bias, donors of different ages were spread randomly across the sequencing lanes. For two donors (one aged 18 to 29 and one aged 80 or older), the study analyzed two additional independent replicas of 1 million unique cDNA reads from the same blood draw.

Overall results and qualifications from the work: Estimates of total diversity based on one million sequenced T cells were regarded as lower bounds and as underestimates. There was a strong correlation between observed TCR beta diversity and the percentage of naive T cells measured by flow cytometry. The CMV infection status of donors was not known, potentially confounding age-related changes in expanded clonotypes. Compared with the aged group, the long-lived group had more naive CD4+ T cells, fewer expanded clones and increased TCR diversity, a pattern suggesting age selection. As age increased, observed TCR beta diversity per million T cells dropped in a roughly linear way, and a significant reduction was already evident by age roughly 36. Because profiling used bulk unsorted PBMCs, naive and antigen-experienced compartments could not be compared conclusively.

As for this clonotype: This clone's antigen is unknown. Base qualities were left out, and no much larger clone turns up one base away.

The library was made by 5' RACE. These reads were obtained on an Illumina HiSeq 2500. A second PCR of 7 to 11 cycles was run with a J-beta primer mix and a sample-barcoded 5' primer. A template-switch 5' adaptor carrying 12 random nucleotides introduced a unique molecular identifier onto each TCR beta cDNA molecule. Each sample yielded at least 3 million CDR3-containing paired-end reads. All of the RNA was converted into first-strand cDNA using the Mint cDNA synthesis kit, with a TRBC-specific oligonucleotide serving as the primer. Following uracil-DNA glycosylase treatment, all cDNA underwent a first 18-cycle PCR with the universal primers M1SS and BC2_uni_R. The published analysis was carried out like this. For normalization, 1 million high-quality reads, each with a distinct molecular identifier, were randomly selected from each sample. Instead of being binned into consensus sequences, reads with shared molecular identifiers were discarded. MiTCR, set to a Q25 quality threshold and the strictest error-elimination algorithm, was used for CDR3 identification, clonotype clustering and error correction. A nonparametric unseen species model with Euler transformation was used to estimate lower-bound total TCR beta diversity. The public reads were run again by TCRdb, first through fastp at Q25 and then through MiXCR, and only productive beta chains were kept. Rows with a matching CDR3 protein are joined into one entry that keeps the most common DNA and genes. The V and J calls here are based on TCRdb, not the publication. The sample yields about 900,000 distinct CDR3 sequences; less than 80% were counted once. Of the sample, around a quarter falls within the top ten clones.

The 39 donors, aged about 6 to 95 years, were systemically healthy Caucasian individuals from Russia. Each donor gave around 9.9 milliliters of peripheral blood, collected into EDTA-treated Vacutainer tubes. PBMCs were isolated by Ficoll-Paque density-gradient centrifugation, with at least 6.5 million obtained per sample. Trizol reagent was used to extract total RNA from the PBMCs, yielding at least 6 micrograms per sample. For every donor, an aliquot of PBMCs went through flow cytometry to measure the percentages of naive CD45RAhigh/CD27high T cells. CDR1 SGHTA and CDR2 FQGNSA are derived from the germline V gene. The junction shows trimming of 10 bases on V and 4 bases on J, and the gene matches do not reach 6 bases of it. From the cysteine through the phenylalanine, the CDR3 covers 13 amino acids. Here the CDR3 DNA is all that survives: 39 bases in frame from base 1.

The clonotype was recovered from a man aged 25 to 40 in good health. The V gene is TRBV7-2 and the J gene is TRBJ2-4; 8 junctional bases match TRBD1. Specimen: blood. The CDR3: CATRDRKKNIQYF. The DNA sequence is as follows: TGTGCCACCAGGGACAGGAAAAAAAACATTCAGTACTTC.